This T cell receptor (beta chain) was obtained from a study of T cell changes during pregnancy in multiple sclerosis. The data were produced by immunoSEQ multiplex PCR, yet TCRdb's version contains in-frame clones alone and is incomplete. Of about 40,000 clones detected, approximately 92% appear once; the ten largest clones hold 0.43%. V lost 6 bases, J lost 10 bases, and 22 bases lay in between. The CDR3 sequence is 15 residues long. CDR1 and CDR2 (germline): MNHNS, SASEGT. Sequencing was performed on CD4+ T cells from peripheral blood mononuclear cells, taken in the third trimester of pregnancy. The chain links TRBV6-1 to TRBJ1-3; D possibly corresponds to TRBD1 (5 bases). The source is a female donor with multiple sclerosis, enrolled in a pregnancy study. Here the CDR3 reads CASRGQGVGLETIYF. In DNA form, the CDR3 reads TGTGCCAGCAGAGGGCAAGGGGTGGGACTCGAGACCATATATTTT.